A selection of T cell receptor beta chains follows, all from one sample in a study of T cells after posttransplantation cyclophosphamide. The protocol was immunoSEQ multiplex PCR, while the TCRdb copy is restricted to in-frame clones and leaves out a portion. The sample contains more than 35,000 clones, none of them singletons. Input material: PBMCs. The source is a man aged 50 to 59 in good health, CMV-negative, and a related stem cell transplant donor. Both conserved end residues are part of each CDR3. A D gene is named only where the DNA matches it firmly. Rows give clone size only sometimes, using once, few, many, or a class for an expanded clone.

D gene: .
clone size: .
J gene: TRBJ2-7
V gene: TRBV5-8
CDR3 protein: CASSLGLGGDHEQYF
CDR3 DNA: TGTGCCAGCAGCTTGGGCCTCGGGGGAGACCACGAGCAGTACTTC

D gene: .
clone size: many
J gene: TRBJ1-1
V gene: TRBV4-3
CDR3 protein: CASSQVRQASTEAFF
CDR3 DNA: TGCGCCAGCAGCCAAGTGAGACAGGCCTCCACTGAAGCTTTCTTT

D gene: .
clone size: many
J gene: TRBJ1-1
V gene: TRBV30
CDR3 protein: CAWSPKTDSNTEAFF
CDR3 DNA: TGTGCCTGGAGTCCCAAGACAGACTCGAACACTGAAGCTTTCTTT

D gene: .
clone size: many
J gene: TRBJ2-7
V gene: TRBV5-6
CDR3 protein: CASSPQPDRSNEQYF
CDR3 DNA: TGTGCCAGCAGCCCTCAACCCGACAGGAGCAACGAGCAGTACTTC

D gene: .
clone size: many
J gene: TRBJ2-7
V gene: TRBV19
CDR3 protein: CASSGSFYEQYF
CDR3 DNA: TGTGCCAGTAGCGGGAGTTTCTACGAGCAGTACTTC

D gene: TRBD2
clone size: many
J gene: TRBJ2-3
V gene: TRBV11-3
CDR3 protein: CASSSRGGATDTQYF
CDR3 DNA: TGTGCCAGCAGCTCCCGCGGGGGGGCAACAGATACGCAGTATTTT

D gene: .
clone size: many
J gene: TRBJ2-3
V gene: TRBV6-4
CDR3 protein: CASSTTVMDSRTDTQYF
CDR3 DNA: TGTGCCAGCAGCACCACAGTAATGGACAGTCGCACAGATACGCAGTATTTT

D gene: .
clone size: many
J gene: TRBJ2-2
V gene: TRBV10-3
CDR3 protein: CAMQPGGSTGELFF
CDR3 DNA: TGTGCCATGCAACCCGGGGGATCAACCGGGGAGCTGTTTTTT

D gene: TRBD2
clone size: many
J gene: TRBJ2-2
V gene: TRBV5-1
CDR3 protein: CASSWGGSPNTGELFF
CDR3 DNA: TGCGCCAGCAGCTGGGGCGGGAGCCCCAACACCGGGGAGCTGTTTTTT

D gene: .
clone size: many
J gene: TRBJ2-1
V gene: TRBV4-1
CDR3 protein: CASSQVAPHTGPHYNEQFF
CDR3 DNA: TGCGCCAGCAGCCAAGTGGCCCCCCACACTGGGCCGCACTACAATGAGCAGTTCTTC

D gene: .
clone size: many
J gene: TRBJ2-3
V gene: TRBV19
CDR3 protein: CASKGLATHTDTQYF
CDR3 DNA: TGTGCCAGTAAAGGCCTAGCGACCCACACAGATACGCAGTATTTT

D gene: TRBD1
clone size: many
J gene: TRBJ2-7
V gene: TRBV19
CDR3 protein: CATRDRGLREQYF
CDR3 DNA: TGTGCCACCCGGGACAGGGGGCTGCGGGAGCAGTACTTC

D gene: .
clone size: few
J gene: TRBJ2-1
V gene: TRBV4-1
CDR3 protein: CASSQVRLVRYNEQFF
CDR3 DNA: TGCGCCAGCAGCCAAGTCAGACTAGTTCGCTACAATGAGCAGTTCTTC

D gene: .
clone size: many
J gene: TRBJ2-5
V gene: TRBV2
CDR3 protein: CASSEAWMRETQYF
CDR3 DNA: TGTGCCAGCAGTGAAGCCTGGATGAGGGAGACCCAGTACTTC

D gene: .
clone size: many
J gene: TRBJ2-7
V gene: TRBV5-1
CDR3 protein: CASSLGQKTRYIPHEQYF
CDR3 DNA: TGCGCCAGCAGCTTGGGGCAGAAGACTAGGTATATCCCTCACGAGCAGTACTTC

D gene: TRBD1
clone size: many
J gene: TRBJ1-2
V gene: TRBV4-3
CDR3 protein: CASSQDRGTGTGYTF
CDR3 DNA: TGCGCCAGCAGCCAAGACAGGGGGACGGGGACTGGCTACACCTTC

D gene: .
clone size: many
J gene: TRBJ2-3
V gene: TRBV5-6
CDR3 protein: CASSVGGMGNTQYF
CDR3 DNA: TGTGCCAGCAGCGTAGGCGGGATGGGTAATACGCAGTATTTT

D gene: TRBD2
clone size: many
J gene: TRBJ2-3
V gene: TRBV18
CDR3 protein: CASSPVLASGAGSTQYF
CDR3 DNA: TGTGCCAGCTCACCCGTCCTAGCTAGCGGCGCCGGTAGTACGCAGTATTTT

D gene: .
clone size: many
J gene: TRBJ1-2
V gene: TRBV14
CDR3 protein: CASSQAGTFNGYTF
CDR3 DNA: TGTGCCAGCAGCCAAGCCGGGACATTTAATGGCTACACCTTC

D gene: .
clone size: many
J gene: TRBJ1-1
V gene: TRBV11-2
CDR3 protein: CASSLALSPRSGGYTEAFF
CDR3 DNA: TGTGCCAGCAGCTTAGCCCTCTCCCCTCGTTCGGGTGGGTATACTGAAGCTTTCTTT

D gene: TRBD1
clone size: many
J gene: TRBJ1-1
V gene: TRBV19
CDR3 protein: CASTDYDRGINTEAFF
CDR3 DNA: TGTGCCAGTACCGATTACGACAGGGGAATTAACACTGAAGCTTTCTTT

D gene: .
clone size: many
J gene: TRBJ2-7
V gene: TRBV4-3
CDR3 protein: CASSHLGGDKGHEQYF
CDR3 DNA: TGCGCCAGCAGCCACCTAGGGGGGGATAAAGGACACGAGCAGTACTTC

D gene: TRBD1
clone size: many
J gene: TRBJ1-6
V gene: TRBV5-1
CDR3 protein: CASSFMDRGNSPLHF
CDR3 DNA: TGCGCCAGCAGCTTCATGGACAGGGGGAATTCACCCCTCCACTTT

D gene: .
clone size: many
J gene: TRBJ2-6
V gene: TRBV15
CDR3 protein: CATSRDRGDGANVLTF
CDR3 DNA: TGTGCCACCAGCAGAGACAGGGGGGATGGGGCCAACGTCCTGACTTTC

D gene: TRBD2
clone size: many
J gene: TRBJ2-2
V gene: TRBV7-3
CDR3 protein: CASSLSPAGAAGELFF
CDR3 DNA: TGTGCCAGCAGCTTAAGTCCAGCGGGAGCTGCTGGGGAGCTGTTTTTT

D gene: TRBD2
clone size: .
J gene: TRBJ2-5
V gene: TRBV4-3
CDR3 protein: CAGSQLLAEKETQYF
CDR3 DNA: TGCGCCGGCAGCCAACTACTAGCGGAGAAAGAGACCCAGTACTTC

D gene: TRBD1
clone size: many
J gene: TRBJ1-2
V gene: TRBV6-1
CDR3 protein: CASSEVQGRYGYTF
CDR3 DNA: TGTGCCAGCAGTGAAGTACAGGGGCGCTATGGCTACACCTTC

D gene: .
clone size: many
J gene: TRBJ2-5
V gene: TRBV6-6
CDR3 protein: CASSPGTDYYQETQYF
CDR3 DNA: TGTGCCAGCAGTCCCGGGACGGACTACTACCAAGAGACCCAGTACTTC

D gene: .
clone size: many
J gene: TRBJ1-1
V gene: TRBV2
CDR3 protein: CASSQDMNTEAFF
CDR3 DNA: TGTGCCAGCAGCCAAGACATGAACACTGAAGCTTTCTTT

D gene: .
clone size: few
J gene: TRBJ2-7
V gene: TRBV10-3
CDR3 protein: CAALGGPRDEQYF
CDR3 DNA: TGTGCCGCCTTGGGGGGACCCCGGGACGAGCAGTACTTC

D gene: .
clone size: .
J gene: TRBJ2-7
V gene: TRBV27
CDR3 protein: CASTLGLSGEQYF
CDR3 DNA: TGTGCCAGCACCCTGGGACTGTCGGGCGAGCAGTACTTC

D gene: TRBD2
clone size: few
J gene: TRBJ2-1
V gene: TRBV11-3
CDR3 protein: CASSLWTSGSNEQFF
CDR3 DNA: TGTGCCAGCAGCTTATGGACTAGCGGGTCAAATGAGCAGTTCTTC

D gene: TRBD1
clone size: many
J gene: TRBJ2-2
V gene: TRBV19
CDR3 protein: CASSNIGTDSNTGELFF
CDR3 DNA: TGTGCCAGTAGTAATATTGGGACAGACTCGAACACCGGGGAGCTGTTTTTT